This entry lists 20 T cell receptor beta chains sequenced from one sample in a study of CD8+ T cells in alopecia areata. The treatment here: oral pan-JAK inhibitor, 5-10 mg twice daily. Extraction and reverse transcription of RNA yielded cDNA as the sequencing template. Clones were sequenced by immunoSEQ multiplex PCR, and TCRdb holds only the in-frame ones, with some missing. The sample lists about 70,000 clones; 25% to 35% were seen once. The sample in question was CD8+ T cells sorted from blood, obtained at week 4, from a patient treated with tofacitinib. The receptors here all came from a human donor with alopecia areata.

There are a few counts of this clone. The genes are TRBV2 and TRBJ2-5; possibly TRBD2 for D (6 bases). V shed 8 bases and J shed 0 bases, with 10 bases lying between them. The V gene's germline CDR1 is SNHLY and CDR2 FYNNEI. The CDR3 spans 13 residues. The CDR3 here is CASWGGYQETQYF. CDR3 DNA: TGTGCCAGCTGGGGAGGCTACCAAGAGACCCAGTACTTC. Filled out from reference TRBV2 and TRBJ2-5, the complete variable domain reads EPEVTQTPSHQVTQMGQEVILRCVPISNHLYFYWYRQILGQKVEFLVSFYNNEISEKSEIFDDQFSVERPDGSNFTLKIRSTKLEDSAMYFCASWGGYQETQYFGPGTRLLVL.

This sequence joins TRBV7-2 and TRBJ2-3, with 8 bases matching TRBD2. Germline CDR1 SGHTA, CDR2 FQGNSA. Trimming took 2 bases from V and 3 from J; bases not matched to a gene: 7. The CDR3 totals 16 residues. CDR3 nucleotides: TGTGCCAGCAGCTTATCGATAGCGGGAACTACAGATACGCAGTATTTT. Translating gives CASSLSIAGTTDTQYF.

A few counts support this clone. This sequence joins TRBV27 and TRBJ2-7; 7 nucleotides agree with TRBD2. The length of the CDR3 is 15 residues. Germline trimming cut 5 bases from V and 0 bases from J; bases unmatched to any gene: 7. The germline V gene encodes CDR1 MNHEY and CDR2 SMNVEV (reference sequence). The CDR3 region has the DNA TGTGCCAGCAGTCTTACTAGCGCGACCTCCTACGAGCAGTACTTC. Its translation: CASSLTSATSYEQYF.

The chain employs TRBV7-2 and TRBJ1-2; D remains ambiguous. This CDR3 region has 17 residues. Germline CDR1 is SGHTA and CDR2 is FQGNSA. Trimming stripped 1 base from V and 0 bases from J, with 15 bases between. The DNA for the CDR3 is TGTGCCAGCAGCTTAGAAGGGAGGAGGGTAGCTAACTATGGCTACACCTTC. As protein: CASSLEGRRVANYGYTF.

This clone occurred a few times. At one end the junction does not follow the germline gene, possibly because of a read error. The V call is TRBV6-4, the J call TRBJ2-2; 8 positions agree with TRBD2. This CDR3 is built from 14 residues. Germline V CDR1 and CDR2: MRHNA, SNTAGT. The CDR3 DNA sequence: TGTGCCAGCAGTTACTCGGGAGGGATCGGGGAGCTGTTTTTT. Residues: CASSYSGGIGELFF.

V and J are TRBV27 and TRBJ2-3; a weak D match, TRBD1 (5 bases). V was shortened by 7 bases and J by 2 bases, with 19 bases between the two germline ends. The CDR3 runs to 16 residues. Germline CDR1 is MNHEY and CDR2 is SMNVEV (reference sequence). The CDR3 region is CASTAGPGGDTDTQYF. The CDR3, as DNA: TGTGCCAGCACCGCAGGGCCTGGCGGAGACACAGATACGCAGTATTTT.

This clone turned up a few times. The genes are TRBV6-1 and TRBJ2-7; the D gene is possibly TRBD2 (5 bases). From germline, CDR1 is MNHNS and CDR2 SASEGT. The CDR3 covers 13 residues. Trimming cost V 3 bases and J 3 bases, with 9 bases left between them. CDR3 residues: CASSDEGGYEQYF. The CDR3 nucleotides are TGTGCCAGCAGTGACGAGGGCGGCTACGAGCAGTACTTC.

This clone was counted a few times. The rearrangement links TRBV2 to TRBJ2-5; no clear D gene. The CDR3 sequence is 10 residues long. Germline CDR1 is SNHLY and CDR2 is FYNNEI. V was trimmed by 10 bases and J by 5 bases, leaving 8 bases between them. CDR3: CAITRETQYF. Here the CDR3 DNA reads TGTGCCATCACGAGGGAGACCCAGTACTTC.

The chain joins TRBV27 to TRBJ2-1; D is possibly TRBD1 (5 bases). This CDR3 is 13 amino acids long. The V gene's germline CDR1 is MNHEY and CDR2 SMNVEV (reference sequence). Trimming took off 8 bases at V and 0 bases at J, with 8 bases between the two ends. The CDR3 loop reads CASGAVSYNEQFF. For the CDR3, the DNA is TGTGCCAGCGGGGCGGTCTCCTACAATGAGCAGTTCTTC.

The chain uses TRBV6-6 and TRBJ2-2; D unresolved. Germline-derived CDR1 and CDR2 are MNHNY and SVGAGI (reference sequence). This CDR3 region has 15 residues. V was shortened by 7 bases and J by 4 bases, with 16 bases between the two germline ends. The chain's CDR3 is CASKEGPWVTGELFF. The CDR3 DNA sequence: TGTGCCAGCAAGGAAGGCCCATGGGTCACCGGGGAGCTGTTTTTT.

The J gene is TRBJ1-2, the V gene TRBV30; a possible D gene is TRBD1 (5 bases). The CDR3 length is 12 residues. Trimming stripped 5 bases from V and 6 bases from J, with 13 bases between. The germline V gene has CDR1 GTSNPN and CDR2 SVGIG (reference sequence). CDR3 sequence reads: CAWGQGEDGYTF. CDR3 nucleotides: TGTGCCTGGGGTCAGGGTGAGGATGGCTACACCTTC.

This clone was observed once. The chain links TRBV4-1 to TRBJ1-1; a weak D match, TRBD1 (5 bases). The length of the CDR3 is 15 residues. Trimming pared 0 bases from V and 11 bases from J, leaving 19 bases between. Germline V CDR1 and CDR2: MGHRA, YSYEKL. The CDR3, as DNA: TGCGCCAGCAGCCAAGAATTCGGGGCGTCTTTAGTGGCTTTCTTT. Its protein is CASSQEFGASLVAFF.

This clone was seen only a few times. In DNA, the CDR3 is TGTGCCAGCAGCGGAGAGACAGGGTTGGGCTATGGCTACACCTTC. It codes for CASSGETGLGYGYTF. The chain has TRBV9 and TRBJ1-2, with 7 positions matching TRBD1. The germline V gene has CDR1 SGDLS and CDR2 YYNGEE. The CDR3 spans 15 residues. Unmatched junction bases numbered 9, after V lost 3 bases and J lost 4 bases.

The chain carries TRBV7-9 and TRBJ1-5; D might be TRBD1 (6 bases). Trimming left V 6 bases short and J 5 bases short, with 8 bases between. This CDR3 region has 12 residues. CDR1 is SEHNR and CDR2 is FQNEAQ in the germline V gene (reference sequence). CDR3 protein: CASSYRDQPQHF. CDR3 DNA: TGTGCCAGCAGTTACAGGGATCAGCCCCAGCATTTT.

The gene calls are TRBV5-6 and TRBJ2-5; D unclear. Deletions cut 4 bases from V and 1 base from J, with 14 bases between. The CDR3 is made up of 15 amino acids. Per the germline V gene, CDR1 is SGHDT and CDR2 is YYEEEE. The CDR3 nucleotides read TGTGCCAGCAGCCAGATAGGGCCCGCCCAAGAGACCCAGTACTTC. Its translation: CASSQIGPAQETQYF. Full variable domain (outside the CDR3, taken from reference TRBV5-6 and TRBJ2-5): DAGVTQSPTHLIKTRGQQVTLRCSPKSGHDTVSWYQQALGQGPQFIFQYYEEEERQRGNFPDRFSGHQFPNYSSELNVNALLLGDSALYLCASSQIGPAQETQYFGPGTRLLVL.

The chain has TRBV27 and TRBJ1-5, with D tentatively TRBD1 (6 bases). Germline V lookup: CDR1 MNHEY, CDR2 SMNVEV (reference sequence). Trimming shortened V by 6 bases and J by 3 bases, and 12 bases separated the two germline ends. The CDR3 length is 14 residues. The CDR3 DNA is TGTGCCAGCAGGCGGCAGGGGTTCAATCAGCCCCAGCATTTT. The encoded protein is CASRRQGFNQPQHF.

This chain joins TRBV29-1 and TRBJ1-1, with D possibly being TRBD1 (5 bases). Germline lookup yields CDR1 SQVTM and CDR2 ANQGSEA. The length of the CDR3 is 13 residues. Deletions cut 2 bases from V and 0 bases from J, with 7 bases between. CDR3 DNA: TGCAGCGTTGAAAGGGGATTGAACACTGAAGCTTTCTTT. Translated: CSVERGLNTEAFF.

This clone was counted ten times or more. The V gene is TRBV7-8, the J gene TRBJ2-5, with 14 nucleotides matching TRBD2. Trimming removed 5 bases from V and 5 bases from J; junction bases left unmatched: 4. From germline, CDR1 is SGHVS and CDR2 FQNEAQ. The CDR3 extends over 15 amino acids. The CDR3 region has the DNA TGTGCCAGCAGCCCGTGGACTAGCGGGAGGGAGACCCAGTACTTC. Translating gives CASSPWTSGRETQYF.

The chain joins TRBV7-9 to TRBJ2-5; unclear D gene. The V gene lost 4 bases and the J gene lost 2 bases, with 2 bases spanning the gap. The CDR3 length is 11 residues. Per germline, CDR1 SEHNR and CDR2 FQNEAQ (reference sequence). DNA of the CDR3: TGTGCCAGCAGCTCACAAGAGACCCAGTACTTC. Its translation: CASSSQETQYF.

The rearrangement joins TRBV29-1 to TRBJ1-2; no definite D call. This CDR3 comprises 13 residues. Per germline, CDR1 SQVTM and CDR2 ANQGSEA. The V and J ends lost 5 bases and 6 bases respectively, with 16 bases between them. This CDR3 reads CSVPVPPIDGYTF. CDR3 DNA sequence: TGCAGCGTTCCTGTCCCCCCTATTGATGGCTACACCTTC. Combining the CDR3 with reference TRBV29-1 and TRBJ1-2 gives the whole variable domain SAVISQKPSRDICQRGTSLTIQCQVDSQVTMMFWYRQQPGQSLTLIATANQGSEATYESGFVIDKFPISRPNLTFSTLTVSNMSPEDSSIYLCSVPVPPIDGYTFGSGTRLTVV.